Detailed here is one T cell receptor (beta chain). Germline values: CDR1 ENHRY, CDR2 SYGVKD. This CDR3 is built from 14 residues. V lost 3 bases and J lost 7, with 12 bases in between. The data are from a study of PD-L1 blockade in urothelial cancer. Across the whole study: Administration of atezolizumab to patients began at some point between 2013 and 2015, at 1,200 mg intravenously every 3 weeks.

The assay was immunoSEQ multiplex PCR, and TCRdb's table has in-frame clones only and misses some. Among about 74,000 clones listed, 85% to 90% were seen once. Time point of the sample: pretreatment peripheral blood. This sample comprised PBMCs, obtained around atezolizumab (anti-PD-L1) treatment. The clonotype was recovered from a man aged 70-80 years with urothelial cancer. V gene TRBV10-3 combines with J gene TRBJ2-2; the D is unclear. CDR3 in DNA: TGTGCCATCAGTGATGAAGAGTACAGCGGGGAGCTGTTTTTT. It specifies CAISDEEYSGELFF.